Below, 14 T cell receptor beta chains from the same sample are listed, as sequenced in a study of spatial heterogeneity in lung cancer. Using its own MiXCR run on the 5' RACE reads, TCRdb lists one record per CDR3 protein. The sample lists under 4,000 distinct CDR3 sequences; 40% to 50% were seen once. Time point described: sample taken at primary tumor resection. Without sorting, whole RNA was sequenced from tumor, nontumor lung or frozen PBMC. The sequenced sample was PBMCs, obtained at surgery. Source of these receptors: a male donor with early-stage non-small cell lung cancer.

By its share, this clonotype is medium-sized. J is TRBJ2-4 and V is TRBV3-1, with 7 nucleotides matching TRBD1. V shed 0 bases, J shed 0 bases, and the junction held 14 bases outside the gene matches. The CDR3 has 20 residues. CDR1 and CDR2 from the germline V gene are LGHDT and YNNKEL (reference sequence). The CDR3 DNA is TGTGCCAGCAGCCAAGATCGGTGGACAGGCCCTTCTAAAGCCAAAAACATTCAGTACTTC. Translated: CASSQDRWTGPSKAKNIQYF.

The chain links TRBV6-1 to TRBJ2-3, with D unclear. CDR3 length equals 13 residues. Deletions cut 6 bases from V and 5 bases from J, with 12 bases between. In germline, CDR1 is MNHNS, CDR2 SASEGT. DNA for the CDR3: TGTGCCAGCAGGGCAGGTATCAAAGATACGCAGTATTTT. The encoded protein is CASRAGIKDTQYF.

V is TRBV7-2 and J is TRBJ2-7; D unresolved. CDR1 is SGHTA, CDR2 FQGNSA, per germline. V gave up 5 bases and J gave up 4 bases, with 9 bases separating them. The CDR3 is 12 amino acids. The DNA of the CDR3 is TGTGCCAGCAGCCGGCCTGGATACGAGCAGTACTTC. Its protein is CASSRPGYEQYF.

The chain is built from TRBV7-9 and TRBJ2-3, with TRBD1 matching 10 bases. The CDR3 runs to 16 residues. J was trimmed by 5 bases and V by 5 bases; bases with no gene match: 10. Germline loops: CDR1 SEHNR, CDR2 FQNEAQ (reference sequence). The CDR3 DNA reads TGTGCCAGCAGCAATCCGTGGGGACAGGGGCGAGATACGCAGTATTTT. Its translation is CASSNPWGQGRDTQYF.

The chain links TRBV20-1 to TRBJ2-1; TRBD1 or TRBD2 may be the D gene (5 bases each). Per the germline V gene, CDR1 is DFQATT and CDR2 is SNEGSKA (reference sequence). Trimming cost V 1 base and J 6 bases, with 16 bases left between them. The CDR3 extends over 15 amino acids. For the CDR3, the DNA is TGCAGTGCTAGAGGAGAGGCCGGGACGGGCAATGAGCAGTTCTTC. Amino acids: CSARGEAGTGNEQFF.

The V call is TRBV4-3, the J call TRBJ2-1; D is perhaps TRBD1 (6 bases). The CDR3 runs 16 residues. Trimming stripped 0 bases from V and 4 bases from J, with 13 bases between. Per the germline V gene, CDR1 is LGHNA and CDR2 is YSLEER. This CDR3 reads CASSQDAQGPYNEQFF. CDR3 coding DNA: TGCGCCAGCAGCCAAGACGCGCAGGGGCCTTACAATGAGCAGTTCTTC.

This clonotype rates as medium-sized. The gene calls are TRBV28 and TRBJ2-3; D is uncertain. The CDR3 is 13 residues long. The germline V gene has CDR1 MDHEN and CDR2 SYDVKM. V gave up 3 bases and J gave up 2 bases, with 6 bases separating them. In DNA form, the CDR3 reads TGTGCCAGCAGTTTGTGGCCCACAGATACGCAGTATTTT. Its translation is CASSLWPTDTQYF.

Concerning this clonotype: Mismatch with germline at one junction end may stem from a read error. CDR3 in amino acids: CASSEPGGLDSSHF. In DNA, the CDR3 is TGCGCCAGCAGTGAGCCCGGCGGTTTGGACTCAAGTCACTTC. The V gene is TRBV10-2, the J gene TRBJ2-1, with a tentative D call TRBD2 (5 bases). The CDR3 sequence is 14 residues long. Germline CDR1 WSHSY, CDR2 SAAADI.

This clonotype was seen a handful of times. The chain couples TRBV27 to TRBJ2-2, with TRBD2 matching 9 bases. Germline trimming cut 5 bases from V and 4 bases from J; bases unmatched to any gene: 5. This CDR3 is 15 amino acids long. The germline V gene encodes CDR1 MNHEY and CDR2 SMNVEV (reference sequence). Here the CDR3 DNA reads TGTGCCAGCAGTCACTCAGCGGGAGGCACCGGGGAGCTGTTTTTT. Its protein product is CASSHSAGGTGELFF.

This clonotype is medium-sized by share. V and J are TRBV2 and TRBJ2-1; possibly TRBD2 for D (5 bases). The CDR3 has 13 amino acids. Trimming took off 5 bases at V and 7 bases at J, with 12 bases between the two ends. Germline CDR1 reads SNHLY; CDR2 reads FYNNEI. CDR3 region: CASSWTVGNEQFF. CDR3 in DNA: TGTGCCAGCAGTTGGACTGTCGGAAATGAGCAGTTCTTC. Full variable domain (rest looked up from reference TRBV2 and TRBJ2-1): EPEVTQTPSHQVTQMGQEVILRCVPISNHLYFYWYRQILGQKVEFLVSFYNNEISEKSEIFDDQFSVERPDGSNFTLKIRSTKLEDSAMYFCASSWTVGNEQFFGPGTRLTVL.

The CDR3 loop reads CASSLDTGTADTQYF. As DNA, the CDR3 is TGCGCCAGCAGCTTGGACACGGGAACGGCAGATACGCAGTATTTT. V gene TRBV5-1 combines with J gene TRBJ2-3; D possibly corresponds to TRBD2 (5 bases). Germline V gene sequence: CDR1 SGHRS, CDR2 YFSETQ. V dropped 0 bases and J dropped 4 bases, with 12 bases sitting between them. The CDR3 consists of 15 residues. Full variable domain (remainder filled in from reference TRBV5-1 and TRBJ2-3): KAGVTQTPRYLIKTRGQQVTLSCSPISGHRSVSWYQQTPGQGLQFLFEYFSETQRNKGNFPGRFSGRQFSNSRSEMNVSTLELGDSALYLCASSLDTGTADTQYFGPGTRLTVL.

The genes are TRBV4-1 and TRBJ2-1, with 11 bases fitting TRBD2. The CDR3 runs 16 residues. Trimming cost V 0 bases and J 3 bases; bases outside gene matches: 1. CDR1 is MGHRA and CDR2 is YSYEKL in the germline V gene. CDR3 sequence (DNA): TGCGCCAGCAGCCAAGAAGGGACTAGCGGCTACAATGAGCAGTTCTTC. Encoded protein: CASSQEGTSGYNEQFF.

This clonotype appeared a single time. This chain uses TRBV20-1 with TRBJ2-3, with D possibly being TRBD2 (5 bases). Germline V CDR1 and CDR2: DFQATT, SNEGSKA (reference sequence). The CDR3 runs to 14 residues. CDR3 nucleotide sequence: TGCGGACCATCGGAGTCCAAGGCGGGAGATACGCAGTATTTT. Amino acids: CGPSESKAGDTQYF.

CDR3 nucleotide sequence: TGTGCCAGCAGCTTAGTGGCGGGGGGAACCGAAAACATTCAGTACTTC. It is translated as CASSLVAGGTENIQYF. This chain joins TRBV7-2 and TRBJ2-4, with 8 bases matching TRBD2. The CDR3 has 16 amino acids. CDR1 and CDR2 from the germline V gene are SGHTA and FQGNSA. Germline trimming cut 1 base from V and 5 bases from J; bases unmatched to any gene: 7.